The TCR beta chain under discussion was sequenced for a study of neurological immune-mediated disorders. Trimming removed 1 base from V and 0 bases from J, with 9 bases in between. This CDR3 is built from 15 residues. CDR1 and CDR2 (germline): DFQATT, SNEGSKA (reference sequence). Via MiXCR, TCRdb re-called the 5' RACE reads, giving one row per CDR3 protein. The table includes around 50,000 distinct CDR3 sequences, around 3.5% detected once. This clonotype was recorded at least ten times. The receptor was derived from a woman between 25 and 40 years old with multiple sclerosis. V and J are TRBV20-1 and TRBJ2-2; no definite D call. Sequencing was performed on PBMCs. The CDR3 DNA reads TGCAGTGCTAGAGGCGCCCCGACGAACACCGGGGAGCTGTTTTTT. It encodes CSARGAPTNTGELFF.